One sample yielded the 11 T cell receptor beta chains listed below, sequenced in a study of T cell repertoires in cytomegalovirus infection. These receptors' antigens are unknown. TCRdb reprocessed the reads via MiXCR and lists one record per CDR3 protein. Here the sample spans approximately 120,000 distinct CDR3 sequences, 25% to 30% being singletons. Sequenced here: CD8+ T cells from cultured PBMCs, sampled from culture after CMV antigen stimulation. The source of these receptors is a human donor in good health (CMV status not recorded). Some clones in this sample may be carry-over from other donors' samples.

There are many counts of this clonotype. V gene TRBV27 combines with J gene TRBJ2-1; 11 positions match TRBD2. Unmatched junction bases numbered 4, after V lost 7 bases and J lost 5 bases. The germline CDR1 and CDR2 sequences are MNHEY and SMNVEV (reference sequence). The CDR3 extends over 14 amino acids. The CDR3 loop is CASTPGLADNEQFF. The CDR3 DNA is TGTGCCAGCACTCCGGGACTAGCGGACAATGAGCAGTTCTTC.

CDR3 coding DNA: TGCGCCAGCAGCTTGGGGCCCGGGACAGGGGTACTCTATGGCTACACCTTC. Protein product: CASSLGPGTGVLYGYTF. The chain is built from TRBV5-1 and TRBJ1-2; 10 bases agree with TRBD1. The CDR3 runs to 17 residues. V shed 0 bases and J 4 bases; nucleotides not matched to a gene: 9. The germline V gene encodes CDR1 SGHRS and CDR2 YFSETQ.

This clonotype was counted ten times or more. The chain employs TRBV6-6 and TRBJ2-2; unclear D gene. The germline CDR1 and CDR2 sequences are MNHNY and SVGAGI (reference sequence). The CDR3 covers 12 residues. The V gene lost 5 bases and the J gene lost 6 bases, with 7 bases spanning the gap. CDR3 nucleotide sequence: TGTGCCAGCAGTACATCCTCCGGGGAGCTGTTTTTT. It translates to CASSTSSGELFF.

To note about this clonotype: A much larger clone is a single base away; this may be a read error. The DNA of the CDR3 is TGTGTCAGCAGCCCCAGGGAGGGGGACACTCCCTACGAGCAGTACTTC. Its translation: CVSSPREGDTPYEQYF. The J gene is TRBJ2-7, the V gene TRBV7-6; TRBD2 might be the D (7 bases). Looked up from germline, CDR1 is SGHVS and CDR2 is FNYEAQ. The CDR3 totals 16 residues.

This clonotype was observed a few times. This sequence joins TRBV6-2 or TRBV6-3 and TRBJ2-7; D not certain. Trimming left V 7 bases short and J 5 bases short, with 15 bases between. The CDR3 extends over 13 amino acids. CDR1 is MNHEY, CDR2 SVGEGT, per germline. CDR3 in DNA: TGTGCCAGCACTCTCGGCCCCTTGGACGAGCAGTACTTC. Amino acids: CASTLGPLDEQYF.

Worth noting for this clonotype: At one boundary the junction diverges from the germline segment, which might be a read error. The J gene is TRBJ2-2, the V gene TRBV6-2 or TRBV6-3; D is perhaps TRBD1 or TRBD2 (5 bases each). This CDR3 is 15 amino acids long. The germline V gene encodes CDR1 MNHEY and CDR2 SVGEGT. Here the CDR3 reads CASSYTGTKTGELFF. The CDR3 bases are TGTGCCAGCAGCTATACCGGGACGAAAACCGGGGAGCTGTTTTTT.

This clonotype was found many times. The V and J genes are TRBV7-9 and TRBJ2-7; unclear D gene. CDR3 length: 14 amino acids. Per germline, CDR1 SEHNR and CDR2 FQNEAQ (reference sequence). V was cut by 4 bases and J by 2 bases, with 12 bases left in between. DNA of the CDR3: TGTGCCAGCAGCTCCCGCGAAGGAGCCTACGAGCAGTACTTC. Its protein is CASSSREGAYEQYF. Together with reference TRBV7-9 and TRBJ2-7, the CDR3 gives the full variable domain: DTGVSQNPRHKITKRGQNVTFRCDPISEHNRLYWYRQTLGQGPEFLTYFQNEAQLEKSRLLSDRFSAERPKGSFSTLEIQRTEQGDSAMYLCASSSREGAYEQYFGPGTRLTVT.

CDR3: CSARPFDSFAGYGYTF. In nucleotides, the CDR3 is TGCAGTGCTAGACCCTTCGACTCTTTTGCGGGCTATGGCTACACCTTC. This chain links TRBV20-1 with TRBJ1-2; D unclear. Deletions cut 2 bases from V and 4 bases from J, with 20 bases between. The CDR3 is 16 residues long. In germline, CDR1 is DFQATT, CDR2 SNEGSKA (reference sequence).

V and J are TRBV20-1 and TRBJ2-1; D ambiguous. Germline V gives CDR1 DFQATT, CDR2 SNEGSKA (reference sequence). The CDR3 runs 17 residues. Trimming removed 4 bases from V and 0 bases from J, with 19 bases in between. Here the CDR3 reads CSAISRNGRSSYNEQFF. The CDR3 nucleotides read TGCAGTGCTATTTCCAGGAACGGGCGGAGCTCCTACAATGAGCAGTTCTTC.

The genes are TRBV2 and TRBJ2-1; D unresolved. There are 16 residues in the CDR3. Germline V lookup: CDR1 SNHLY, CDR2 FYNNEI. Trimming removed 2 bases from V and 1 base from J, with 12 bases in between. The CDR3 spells CASSELAALSYNEQFF. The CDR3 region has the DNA TGTGCCAGCAGTGAATTGGCAGCCCTTTCCTACAATGAGCAGTTCTTC.

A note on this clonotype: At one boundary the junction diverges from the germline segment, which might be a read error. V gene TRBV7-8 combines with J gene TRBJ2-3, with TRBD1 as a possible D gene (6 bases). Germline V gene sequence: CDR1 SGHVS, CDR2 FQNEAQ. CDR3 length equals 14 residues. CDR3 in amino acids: CVSSWTVSTDTQYF. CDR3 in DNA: TGTGTCAGCAGCTGGACAGTTAGCACAGATACGCAGTATTTT.